The 19 T cell receptor beta chains below all came from one sample that was sequenced in a study of PD-1 blockade in classical Hodgkin lymphoma. Here immunoSEQ multiplex PCR was the method, and the copy in TCRdb shows in-frame clones only, minus some. Here the sample spans about 66,000 clones, 70% to 75% being singletons. Relapse was seen in all patients after autologous stem cell transplantation, and brentuximab vedotin exposure was variable. The sequencing used peripheral blood mononuclear cells (PBMCs), collected before the second cycle of nivolumab. The receptors were sampled from a human donor with classical Hodgkin lymphoma.

V is TRBV29-1 and J is TRBJ1-1; D is uncertain. This CDR3 is built from 12 residues. Germline values: CDR1 SQVTM, CDR2 ANQGSEA. Trimming took 7 bases from V and 10 from J, leaving 19 bases between them. CDR3 protein: CSDTADGQAAFF. The CDR3 nucleotides are TGCAGCGACACAGCGGACGGTCAGGCAGCTTTCTTT.

The CDR3 sequence is CASSSTSGSGNTQYF. Written as DNA, the CDR3 is TGTGCCAGCAGCTCGACTAGCGGGAGTGGAAATACGCAGTATTTT. The chain couples TRBV7-6 to TRBJ2-3, with 12 bases that match TRBD2. Trimming cost V 4 bases and J 7 bases; bases outside gene matches: 6. Germline V lookup: CDR1 SGHVS, CDR2 FNYEAQ. The CDR3 covers 15 residues.

Comments on this clone: Other DNA sequences in the same sample also yield this CDR3. The rearrangement links TRBV18 to TRBJ1-1; tentatively, D is TRBD1 (5 bases). The V end lost 1 base, the J end lost 3 bases, and 6 bases lay between the germline ends. Germline V CDR1 and CDR2: KGHSH, LQKENI. CDR3 size: 13 residues. In DNA, the CDR3 is TGTGCCAGCTCACCACTGGGGGACACTGAAGCTTTCTTT. As protein: CASSPLGDTEAFF.

The rearrangement joins TRBV30 to TRBJ1-2, with D maybe TRBD1 (6 bases). This CDR3 contains 11 residues. Trimming left V 4 bases short and J 8 bases short, with 11 bases between. Germline assignment: CDR1 GTSNPN and CDR2 SVGIG (reference sequence). The CDR3 region is CAWTVGGGYTF. CDR3 nucleotide sequence: TGTGCCTGGACGGTGGGGGGCGGCTACACCTTC.

This sequence joins TRBV11-2 and TRBJ1-1, with TRBD1 as a possible D gene (5 bases). The germline V gene encodes CDR1 SGHAT and CDR2 FQNNGV. V was cut by 3 bases and J by 7 bases, with 12 bases left in between. The CDR3 length is 13 residues. The CDR3 sequence: CASSFGTGDEAFF. The CDR3 DNA follows: TGTGCCAGCAGCTTTGGGACTGGAGATGAAGCTTTCTTT. The variable domain in full, with the rest retrieved from reference TRBV11-2 and TRBJ1-1, is EAGVAQSPRYKIIEKRQSVAFWCNPISGHATLYWYQQILGQGPKLLIQFQNNGVVDDSQLPKDRFSAERLKGVDSTLKIQPAKLEDSAVYLCASSFGTGDEAFFGQGTRLTVV.

This clone counts as medium-sized (0.01 to 0.1%). The gene calls are TRBV6-5 and TRBJ1-1; D gene uncertain. V was trimmed by 6 bases and J by 0 bases, leaving 8 bases between them. Germline assignment: CDR1 MNHEY and CDR2 SVGAGI. The CDR3 length is 13 residues. CDR3 nucleotides: TGTGCCAGCAGCGGGAGCCTGAACACTGAAGCTTTCTTT. This translates into CASSGSLNTEAFF.

The chain carries TRBV7-9 and TRBJ2-7; no clear D. CDR1 is SEHNR, CDR2 FQNEAQ, per germline (reference sequence). Trimming shortened V by 3 bases and J by 7 bases, and 10 bases separated the two germline ends. The CDR3 consists of 12 residues. The CDR3 sequence: CASSFGEGEQYF. CDR3 DNA: TGTGCCAGCAGCTTCGGCGAAGGGGAGCAGTACTTC. Filled out from reference TRBV7-9 and TRBJ2-7, the complete variable domain reads DTGVSQNPRHKITKRGQNVTFRCDPISEHNRLYWYRQTLGQGPEFLTYFQNEAQLEKSRLLSDRFSAERPKGSFSTLEIQRTEQGDSAMYLCASSFGEGEQYFGPGTRLTVT.

This clone appeared once. This chain uses TRBV10-3 with TRBJ1-4; tentatively, D is TRBD1 (5 bases). V was trimmed by 4 bases and J by 4 bases, leaving 10 bases between them. Germline values: CDR1 ENHRY, CDR2 SYGVKD. The CDR3 covers 14 residues. CDR3 sequence: CAISGDRVNEKLFF. The CDR3 bases are TGTGCCATCAGTGGGGACCGGGTTAATGAAAAACTGTTTTTT.

This clone was seen at least ten times. This CDR3 is also generated by other DNA sequences in the sample. This sequence joins TRBV9 and TRBJ2-2; no clear D. CDR3 length: 13 residues. Trimming shortened V by 0 bases and J by 5 bases, and 5 bases separated the two germline ends. Germline CDR1 SGDLS, CDR2 YYNGEE. The CDR3 bases are TGTGCCAGCAGCGTAGGGGGAACCGGGGAGCTGTTTTTT. This sequence encodes CASSVGGTGELFF. The variable domain in full, completed from reference TRBV9 and TRBJ2-2, reads DSGVTQTPKHLITATGQRVTLRCSPRSGDLSVYWYQQSLDQGLQFLIQYYNGEERAKGNILERFSAQQFPDLHSELNLSSLELGDSALYFCASSVGGTGELFFGEGSRLTVL.

This rearrangement joins TRBV28 to TRBJ2-5, with TRBD1 matching over 9 bases. Trimming at V came to 6 bases and at J to 4 bases, leaving 9 bases not matched to a gene. Germline V gene sequence: CDR1 MDHEN, CDR2 SYDVKM. The CDR3 runs 15 residues. DNA of the CDR3: TGTGCCAGCAGCCCGGGACAGGGATTTGGAGAGACCCAGTACTTC. This encodes CASSPGQGFGETQYF.

The V gene is TRBV18, the J gene TRBJ1-4; 7 bases map to TRBD1. This CDR3 comprises 14 residues. The V gene end was trimmed by 5 bases and the J gene end by 8 bases; junction bases not matched to a gene: 8. Looked up from germline, CDR1 is KGHSH and CDR2 is LQKENI. The CDR3 DNA reads TGTGCCAGCTCAGCACAGGGGCTAGGAGAAAAACTGTTTTTT. It codes for CASSAQGLGEKLFF.

V is TRBV5-5 and J is TRBJ1-6; D is unresolved. V was pared by 6 bases and J by 9 bases, with 16 bases between. The CDR3 runs to 14 residues. CDR1 SGHKS and CDR2 YYEKEE come from the germline V gene (reference sequence). The CDR3, as DNA: TGTGCCAGCAACCCCCAGGTATCGAGTTCACCCCTCCACTTT. It codes for CASNPQVSSSPLHF.

The chain is built from TRBV5-1 and TRBJ2-7; 10 positions agree with TRBD2. CDR1 and CDR2 (germline): SGHRS, YFSETQ. The CDR3 is made up of 18 amino acids. The trim removed 1 base at V and 3 bases at J, leaving 13 bases unmatched. DNA of the CDR3: TGCGCCAGCAGCTTGTGGCCCCAGCGGGAGGGGACGATCTACGAGCAGTACTTC. It encodes CASSLWPQREGTIYEQYF.

V and J are TRBV28 and TRBJ2-3; D is possibly TRBD2 (7 bases). The CDR3 length is 16 residues. The ends were cut back, 4 bases at V and 5 bases at J, with 19 bases in the middle. Germline V CDR1 and CDR2: MDHEN, SYDVKM. CDR3 coding DNA: TGTGCCAGCAGTTCACGGGGGCGGGAGAGTATAGATACGCAGTATTTT. It is translated as CASSSRGRESIDTQYF.

This sequence joins TRBV5-1 and TRBJ1-1, with D uncertain. V was cut by 4 bases and J by 1 base, with 11 bases left in between. Germline loops: CDR1 SGHRS, CDR2 YFSETQ. CDR3 size: 14 residues. In nucleotides, the CDR3 is TGCGCCAGCAGCCCGTTTTCTGAGAACACTGAAGCTTTCTTT. Translation gives CASSPFSENTEAFF.

The chain uses TRBV28 and TRBJ1-6, with D uncertain. The CDR3 loop spans 15 amino acids. Germline V gene data show CDR1 as MDHEN and CDR2 as SYDVKM. Trimming took off 3 bases at V and 5 bases at J, with 11 bases between the two ends. The CDR3 protein is CASSFLDGNNSPLHF. CDR3 bases: TGTGCCAGCAGTTTCCTTGACGGGAATAATTCACCCCTCCACTTT.

V and J are TRBV4-2 and TRBJ2-1, with a weak D call TRBD2 (6 bases). The germline CDR1 and CDR2 sequences are LGHNA and YNFKEQ. The CDR3 runs to 15 residues. The V end was cut by 3 bases, the J end by 3 bases, with 12 bases between. CDR3 in amino acids: CASSHRLAIYNEQFF. In DNA form, the CDR3 reads TGTGCCAGCAGCCACCGGCTAGCGATCTACAATGAGCAGTTCTTC.

The V call is TRBV7-9, the J call TRBJ2-3, with D perhaps TRBD2 (7 bases). From germline, CDR1 is SEHNR and CDR2 FQNEAQ (reference sequence). The ends were cut back, 5 bases at V and 5 bases at J, with 17 bases in the middle. This CDR3 comprises 15 residues. The CDR3 here is CASSPPRGARDTQYF. The CDR3 DNA sequence: TGTGCCAGCAGCCCCCCCCGGGGGGCACGAGATACGCAGTATTTT.

The chain recombines TRBV6-5 with TRBJ1-2; no clear D. Trimming shortened V by 5 bases and J by 4 bases, and 17 bases separated the two germline ends. The CDR3 has 15 residues. The germline V gene has CDR1 MNHEY and CDR2 SVGAGI. In nucleotides, the CDR3 is TGTGCCAGCAGTGCGGTTCCCTCCGGGGTCTATGGCTACACCTTC. Protein sequence: CASSAVPSGVYGYTF.